The entry below gives a single T cell receptor (beta chain) sequence along with its context. Its antigen is currently unknown. V was cut by 2 bases and J by 3 bases, with 5 bases left in between. Germline-derived CDR1 and CDR2 are SGHVS and FQNEAQ. The CDR3 runs 13 residues. This entry is derived from a study of shared clonotypes between healthy human individuals. Study overall: Each donor had three CD4 naive, three CD4 memory, two CD8 naive and one CD8 memory plate. Study-wide results and limits: Clonotype sharing across a few donors was observed for around 4.5% of naive CD4 clonotypes. Rarefaction curves obtained for sorted subsets showed sequencing incomplete despite large depth.

The test was conducted at deep level. TCRdb's copy holds only in-frame clones and misses some; the assay was immunoSEQ multiplex PCR. Found here are about 2.4 million clones, over 85% of them singletons; the top ten hold about 0.38%. The sequenced sample was naive CD4+ T cells from PBMCs. Subset meaning: CD45RA+ positively selected. This receptor was identified in a man in his late teens or twenties in good health. Some clones in this sample may be carry-over from other donors' samples. The chain employs TRBV7-8 and TRBJ1-5; D unresolved. The CDR3 sequence: CASSLTINQPQHF. CDR3 nucleotides: TGTGCCAGCAGCTTAACCATCAATCAGCCCCAGCATTTT.